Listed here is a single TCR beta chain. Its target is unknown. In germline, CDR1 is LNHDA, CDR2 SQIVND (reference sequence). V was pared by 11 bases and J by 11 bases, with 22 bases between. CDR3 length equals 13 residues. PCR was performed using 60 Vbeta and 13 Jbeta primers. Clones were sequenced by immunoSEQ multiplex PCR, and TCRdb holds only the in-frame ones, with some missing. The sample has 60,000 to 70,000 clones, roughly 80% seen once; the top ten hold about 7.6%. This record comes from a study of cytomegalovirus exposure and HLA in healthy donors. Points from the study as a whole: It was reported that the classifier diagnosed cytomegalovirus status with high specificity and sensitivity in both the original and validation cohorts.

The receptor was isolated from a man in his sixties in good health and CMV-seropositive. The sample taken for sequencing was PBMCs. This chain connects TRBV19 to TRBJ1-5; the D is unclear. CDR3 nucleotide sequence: TGTGCCGCGGGAGACCGAGCTAATTGGGCCCAGCATTTT. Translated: CAAGDRANWAQHF. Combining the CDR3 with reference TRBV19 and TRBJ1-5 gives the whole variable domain DGGITQSPKYLFRKEGQNVTLSCEQNLNHDAMYWYRQDPGQGLRLIYYSQIVNDFQKGDIAEGYSVSREKKESFPLTVTSAQKNPTAFYLCAAGDRANWAQHFGDGTRLSIL.